Shown below are 21 T cell receptor beta chains from a single sample sequenced in a study of long-term antiretroviral therapy in people with HIV. Researchers ran immunoSEQ v3.0 at survey level. The data were produced by immunoSEQ multiplex PCR, yet TCRdb's version contains in-frame clones alone and is incomplete. The sample consists of 20,000 to 30,000 clones, 65% to 90% of them appearing once. Sequenced here: unsorted PBMCs, sampled at the start of antiretroviral therapy, before treatment. These receptors all stem from a young woman with HIV.

The J gene is TRBJ1-2, the V gene TRBV2, with D hard to call. CDR1 is SNHLY and CDR2 is FYNNEI in the germline V gene. V shed 4 bases and J shed 0 bases, with 15 bases lying between them. The CDR3 is made up of 16 amino acids. The CDR3 nucleotides read TGTGCCAGCAGTGCACAGAGATTTACATCTAACTATGGCTACACCTTC. As protein: CASSAQRFTSNYGYTF. Full variable domain (missing parts from reference TRBV2 and TRBJ1-2): EPEVTQTPSHQVTQMGQEVILRCVPISNHLYFYWYRQILGQKVEFLVSFYNNEISEKSEIFDDQFSVERPDGSNFTLKIRSTKLEDSAMYFCASSAQRFTSNYGYTFGSGTRLTVV.

The gene calls are TRBV9 and TRBJ2-2; TRBD1 might be the D (5 bases). V was trimmed by 6 bases and J by 4 bases, leaving 19 bases between them. The CDR3 loop spans 16 amino acids. From germline, CDR1 is SGDLS and CDR2 YYNGEE. The CDR3 protein is CASTPPGRDSTGELFF. CDR3 sequence (DNA): TGTGCCAGCACCCCACCAGGCAGGGATAGCACCGGGGAGCTGTTTTTT.

The V and J genes are TRBV28 and TRBJ1-1; 7 bases are a match to TRBD1. CDR3 length equals 15 residues. V gave up 5 bases and J gave up 1 base; unmatched junction bases: 7. In germline, CDR1 is MDHEN, CDR2 SYDVKM. The CDR3 DNA is TGTGCCAGCAGTAAAACCGGGACAGCGAACACTGAAGCTTTCTTT. Protein: CASSKTGTANTEAFF.

As regards this clone: A read error may produce the germline difference seen at one junction end. The V call is TRBV5-4, the J call TRBJ1-2, with D hard to call. The germline gives CDR1 SGHNT, CDR2 YYREEE (reference sequence). This CDR3 has 12 residues. CDR3 sequence reads: CASSQDLGGYTF. For the CDR3, the DNA is TGCGCCAGCAGCCAAGATCTCGGCGGCTACACCTTC.

The chain links TRBV15 to TRBJ2-4; a weak D match, TRBD1 (5 bases). CDR1 is LNHNV, CDR2 YYDKDF, per germline (reference sequence). The V gene lost 0 bases and the J gene lost 3 bases, with 15 bases spanning the gap. The CDR3 is made up of 17 amino acids. The CDR3 loop is CATSRDRAGSSKNIQYF. The CDR3, as DNA: TGTGCCACCAGCAGAGATCGGGCAGGGTCGAGCAAAAACATTCAGTACTTC.

The count of this clone is one. The rearrangement joins TRBV6-5 to TRBJ2-7; TRBD1 matches 8 bases. The germline gives CDR1 MNHEY, CDR2 SVGAGI. The trim removed 9 bases at V and 6 bases at J, leaving 13 bases unmatched. The CDR3 extends over 14 amino acids. Here the CDR3 DNA reads TGTGCCAGTTGGCAGGGGGCGAAGAGTAGCGAGCAGTACTTC. It encodes CASWQGAKSSEQYF.

This chain joins TRBV18 and TRBJ2-2, with 9 bases that match TRBD2. CDR3 size: 14 residues. CDR1 and CDR2 from the germline V gene are KGHSH and LQKENI. The V gene end was trimmed by 8 bases and the J gene end by 8 bases; junction bases not matched to a gene: 9. The CDR3 DNA reads TGTGCCAGCACCACTAGCGGGCCGCGGGGGGAGCTGTTTTTT. Translation: CASTTSGPRGELFF.

The chain couples TRBV28 to TRBJ1-1, with D hard to call. Germline CDR1 MDHEN, CDR2 SYDVKM. The CDR3 contains 14 residues. V lost 1 base, J lost 4 bases, and 10 bases lay in between. The chain's CDR3 is CASSLLGIRTEAFF. Written as DNA, the CDR3 is TGTGCCAGCAGTTTATTGGGTATACGCACTGAAGCTTTCTTT.

V gene TRBV6-6 combines with J gene TRBJ2-5; no definite D call. This CDR3 has 11 residues. The germline gives CDR1 MNHNY, CDR2 SVGAGI (reference sequence). Trimming shortened V by 2 bases and J by 3 bases, and 1 base separated the two germline ends. CDR3 nucleotides: TGTGCCAGCAGTTACGAAGAGACCCAGTACTTC. Encoded protein: CASSYEETQYF.

This clone has a single count. This chain connects TRBV6-1 to TRBJ2-7, with D possibly being TRBD1 (5 bases). The CDR3 is 12 amino acids. Trimming took off 5 bases at V and 2 bases at J, with 7 bases between the two ends. CDR1 MNHNS and CDR2 SASEGT come from the germline V gene. The CDR3 protein is CASSTTAYEQYF. Written as DNA, the CDR3 is TGTGCCAGCAGTACGACAGCCTACGAGCAGTACTTC.

The V and J genes are TRBV9 and TRBJ2-5, with D perhaps matching TRBD1 (6 bases). The CDR3 consists of 16 residues. V was trimmed by 0 bases and J by 5 bases, leaving 17 bases between them. Germline values: CDR1 SGDLS, CDR2 YYNGEE. The CDR3 sequence is CASSVASQGSGETQYF. The CDR3 nucleotides read TGTGCCAGCAGCGTAGCTAGCCAGGGGTCGGGGGAGACCCAGTACTTC. Using reference TRBV9 and TRBJ2-5 for the parts outside the CDR3, the full variable domain is DSGVTQTPKHLITATGQRVTLRCSPRSGDLSVYWYQQSLDQGLQFLIQYYNGEERAKGNILERFSAQQFPDLHSELNLSSLELGDSALYFCASSVASQGSGETQYFGPGTRLLVL.

The chain has TRBV5-6 and TRBJ1-4; D gene uncertain. Trimming stripped 2 bases from V and 4 bases from J, with 3 bases between. CDR1 and CDR2 from the germline V gene are SGHDT and YYEEEE. The length of the CDR3 is 12 residues. The chain's CDR3 is CASSFFNEKLFF. DNA of the CDR3: TGTGCCAGCAGCTTCTTTAATGAAAAACTGTTTTTT.

A single count supports this clone. This chain joins TRBV7-6 and TRBJ2-7, with 7 bases that match TRBD2. The ends lost 4 bases at V and 1 base at J; junction bases unmatched: 7. The CDR3 has 15 amino acids. From germline, CDR1 is SGHVS and CDR2 FNYEAQ. CDR3 in amino acids: CASSWFGRSSYEQYF. DNA of the CDR3: TGTGCCAGCAGCTGGTTCGGGAGGTCGTCCTACGAGCAGTACTTC.

This rearrangement joins TRBV9 to TRBJ2-3, with a tentative D call TRBD1 (6 bases). V was shortened by 0 bases and J by 3 bases, with 8 bases between the two germline ends. CDR1 SGDLS and CDR2 YYNGEE come from the germline V gene. The CDR3 is 14 residues long. The CDR3 coding sequence is TGTGCCAGCAGCGTAGAGGGGGTGACAGATACGCAGTATTTT. Its protein product is CASSVEGVTDTQYF.

This chain connects TRBV5-1 to TRBJ2-7; D might be TRBD1 (6 bases). Trimming took off 4 bases at V and 4 bases at J, with 18 bases between the two ends. The CDR3 totals 15 residues. Germline loops: CDR1 SGHRS, CDR2 YFSETQ. The chain's CDR3 is CASSHPGTQGYEQYF. The CDR3, as DNA: TGCGCCAGCAGCCACCCCGGGACGCAGGGGTACGAGCAGTACTTC.

The genes are TRBV2 and TRBJ1-2; the D is unclear. Trimming cost V 7 bases and J 7 bases, with 16 bases left between them. Germline V lookup: CDR1 SNHLY, CDR2 FYNNEI. There are 13 residues in the CDR3. CDR3 protein: CASIYSSKGGYTF. In nucleotides, the CDR3 is TGTGCCAGCATCTATTCGTCCAAGGGTGGCTACACCTTC.

The chain joins TRBV18 to TRBJ2-5, with 7 bases that match TRBD2. With V trimmed by 6 bases and J by 0 bases, 7 bases remained unmatched. Germline CDR1 is KGHSH and CDR2 is LQKENI. The length of the CDR3 is 15 residues. This CDR3 is CASSLLAGDQETQYF. In DNA form, the CDR3 reads TGTGCCAGCTCCCTCCTGGCGGGAGACCAAGAGACCCAGTACTTC.

This chain uses TRBV6-1 with TRBJ1-3; possible D gene TRBD1, 5 bases. The CDR3 has 12 residues. The V gene lost 3 bases and the J gene lost 8 bases, with 8 bases spanning the gap. CDR1 and CDR2 from the germline V gene are MNHNS and SASEGT. Here the CDR3 DNA reads TGTGCCAGCAGTGAGTGGGACGACACCATATATTTT. Protein: CASSEWDDTIYF.

The chain links TRBV27 to TRBJ1-1, with D tentatively TRBD1 (5 bases). Germline CDR1 and CDR2: MNHEY and SMNVEV (reference sequence). This CDR3 has 13 amino acids. Trimming shortened V by 4 bases and J by 2 bases, and 8 bases separated the two germline ends. The CDR3 protein is CASSSRENTEAFF. CDR3 sequence (DNA): TGTGCCAGCAGTTCCAGGGAAAACACTGAAGCTTTCTTT.

The chain couples TRBV6-5 to TRBJ2-7; no firm D call. The CDR3 runs 15 residues. Germline CDR1 reads MNHEY; CDR2 reads SVGAGI. The V end was cut by 5 bases, the J end by 0 bases, with 14 bases between. Here the CDR3 reads CASSGKQHGSYEQYF. Here the CDR3 DNA reads TGTGCCAGCAGTGGCAAGCAACATGGCTCCTACGAGCAGTACTTC.

CDR3 loop: CASSYRGNEAFF. The CDR3 region has the DNA TGTGCCAGCAGTTACAGGGGGAATGAAGCTTTCTTT. This rearrangement joins TRBV6-6 to TRBJ1-1; maybe TRBD1 (6 bases). The CDR3 spans 12 residues. Trimming cost V 2 bases and J 7 bases, with 8 bases left between them. Per germline, CDR1 MNHNY and CDR2 SVGAGI (reference sequence).